The 26 T cell receptor beta chains below come from one sample, sequenced in a study of beta chain features in type 1 diabetes (dated by TCRdb to 2016 to 2018). Receptors were amplified or captured by the immunoSEQ multiplex PCR assay. The entire amount of isolated RNA was reverse transcribed using the High Capacity cDNA Reverse Transcription Kit, so the sequenced TCRB transcripts were expressed ones. TCRdb mirrors the immuneACCESS table, restricted to in-frame sequences. Some clones are absent from its copies; in checked studies, under half trace to an unresolved V gene, and the reason for the others is unknown. Recorded for this sample are around 500,000 clones; roughly 31% of them occurred a single time. More than 0.055% of the sample belongs to the ten largest clones. Sequencing was performed on naive CD4+ T cells from blood. What the cell subset or site label conveys for this sample: true naive CD4+ T cells. Every receptor here comes from a man aged 18 to 30 in good health.

This chain uses TRBV9 with TRBJ2-5, with 13 bases that match TRBD2. The germline CDR1 and CDR2 sequences are SGDLS and YYNGEE. With 7 bases clipped from V and 4 bases from J, the junction kept 7 bases outside the gene matches. The CDR3 has 15 amino acids. The DNA of the CDR3 is TGTGCCAGCCGCCGGACTAGCGGGAGTCTAGAGACCCAGTACTTC. This translates into CASRRTSGSLETQYF.

The chain employs TRBV2 and TRBJ2-7; TRBD1 is a possible D gene (6 bases). Trimming left V 7 bases short and J 5 bases short, with 12 bases between. The CDR3 runs to 12 residues. Germline CDR1 SNHLY, CDR2 FYNNEI. The chain's CDR3 is CASTTGGHEQYF. The CDR3 bases are TGTGCCAGCACGACAGGCGGCCACGAGCAGTACTTC. The full variable domain, rest sourced from reference TRBV2 and TRBJ2-7, is EPEVTQTPSHQVTQMGQEVILRCVPISNHLYFYWYRQILGQKVEFLVSFYNNEISEKSEIFDDQFSVERPDGSNFTLKIRSTKLEDSAMYFCASTTGGHEQYFGPGTRLTVT.

The chain couples TRBV10-3 to TRBJ2-3; TRBD2 agrees at 7 bases. Germline CDR1 reads ENHRY; CDR2 reads SYGVKD. The ends lost 6 bases at V and 5 bases at J; junction bases unmatched: 8. The CDR3 totals 14 residues. For the CDR3, the DNA is TGTGCCATCAGCCAACTAGCGACGGAAGATACGCAGTATTTT. It translates to CAISQLATEDTQYF.

In its sample, this clone was seen a few times. Other DNA sequences within the sample encode an identical CDR3. V gene TRBV20-1 combines with J gene TRBJ1-2, with a possible D match to TRBD1 (5 bases). Germline CDR1 reads DFQATT; CDR2 reads SNEGSKA (reference sequence). V gave up 2 bases and J gave up 5 bases, with 6 bases separating them. This CDR3 has 11 residues. The CDR3 DNA reads as TGCAGTGCTAGACAGGGATATGGCTACACCTTC. Its protein is CSARQGYGYTF.

This clone turned up a few times. This rearrangement joins TRBV10-3 to TRBJ2-3, with TRBD1 as a possible D gene (6 bases). CDR1 and CDR2 (germline): ENHRY, SYGVKD. Trimming stripped 7 bases from V and 3 bases from J, with 17 bases between. The CDR3 extends over 15 amino acids. The CDR3 loop reads CAIKLGAGETDTQYF. The CDR3 DNA reads TGTGCCATCAAATTGGGAGCAGGGGAGACAGATACGCAGTATTTT.

This clone was found a few times. J is TRBJ2-1 and V is TRBV6-6; D gene uncertain. With 5 bases removed from V and 15 bases from J, the gap between germline ends came to 17 bases. The CDR3 loop spans 12 amino acids. Germline CDR1 and CDR2: MNHNY and SVGAGI (reference sequence). CDR3 loop: CASSAPPWKRFF. Here the CDR3 DNA reads TGTGCCAGCAGTGCCCCGCCCTGGAAGCGGTTCTTC.

In nucleotides, the CDR3 is TGTGCCAGCAGCCAAGATGGGTCTAATCAGCCCCAGCATTTT. Translating gives CASSQDGSNQPQHF. The chain uses TRBV4-2 and TRBJ1-5; D uncertain. CDR1 and CDR2 (germline): LGHNA, YNFKEQ. Trimming left V 0 bases short and J 4 bases short, with 7 bases between. The length of the CDR3 is 14 residues.

The sample holds a few counts of this clone. The gene calls are TRBV25-1 and TRBJ2-7; D unresolved. The germline V gene has CDR1 MGHDK and CDR2 SYGVNS. Trimming removed 3 bases from V and 7 bases from J, with 7 bases in between. This CDR3 is built from 11 residues. In DNA, the CDR3 is TGTGCCAGCAGTGATCATAAGGAGCAGTACTTC. This sequence encodes CASSDHKEQYF.

This chain's CDR3 is CASSEDRTGGAKTQYF. CDR3 bases: TGTGCCAGCAGTGAAGACAGAACAGGGGGCGCGAAGACCCAGTACTTC. This chain links TRBV6-1 with TRBJ2-5, with 9 bases fitting TRBD1. V lost 1 base and J lost 6; bases outside the gene matches: 9. The CDR3 covers 16 residues. The germline CDR1 and CDR2 sequences are MNHNS and SASEGT.

This chain links TRBV27 with TRBJ2-1; D is ambiguous. Trimming removed 2 bases from V and 0 bases from J, with 8 bases in between. There are 15 residues in the CDR3. CDR1 is MNHEY, CDR2 SMNVEV, per germline (reference sequence). Here the CDR3 reads CASSLSRSSYNEQFF. In DNA, the CDR3 is TGTGCCAGCAGTTTAAGCAGGAGCTCCTACAATGAGCAGTTCTTC.

This clone appeared a few times. The V call is TRBV28, the J call TRBJ1-4; D uncertain. The germline gives CDR1 MDHEN, CDR2 SYDVKM. With 8 bases removed from V and 4 bases from J, the gap between germline ends came to 14 bases. The CDR3 runs 14 residues. CDR3: CASSTPAVNEKLFF. The CDR3 nucleotides read TGTGCCAGCTCAACCCCTGCTGTTAATGAAAAACTGTTTTTT.

The chain has TRBV25-1 and TRBJ2-7, with 7 positions matching TRBD2. The CDR3 covers 14 residues. Unmatched junction bases numbered 7, after V lost 6 bases and J lost 2 bases. Germline V gene sequence: CDR1 MGHDK, CDR2 SYGVNS. CDR3 nucleotide sequence: TGTGCCAGCAGGAGTACGGGGGGTCCCTACGAGCAGTACTTC. Translating gives CASRSTGGPYEQYF.

This clone was recorded once. The chain is built from TRBV25-1 and TRBJ2-3, with TRBD1 identical over 8 bases. CDR1 and CDR2 from the germline V gene are MGHDK and SYGVNS. V was pared by 7 bases and J by 0 bases, with 6 bases of the junction left unmatched. This CDR3 region has 15 residues. Here the CDR3 reads CASKPDRASTDTQYF. The DNA of the CDR3 is TGTGCCAGCAAACCGGACAGGGCAAGCACAGATACGCAGTATTTT.

The chain couples TRBV29-1 to TRBJ2-3; TRBD2 aligns across 7 bases. The CDR3 runs to 12 residues. CDR1 and CDR2 (germline): SQVTM, ANQGSEA. With 7 bases clipped from V and 4 bases from J, the junction kept 5 bases outside the gene matches. The CDR3 nucleotides are TGCAGCGGGGTAGCGGGTTCAGATACGCAGTATTTT. Protein sequence: CSGVAGSDTQYF.

This clone showed up just a few times. This chain joins TRBV30 and TRBJ2-1, with TRBD1 identical over 8 bases. Looked up from germline, CDR1 is GTSNPN and CDR2 is SVGIG (reference sequence). V was clipped by 0 bases and J by 12 bases; unmatched bases: 1. The CDR3 is made up of 11 amino acids. CDR3 amino acids: CAWSVQGGQFF. As DNA, the CDR3 is TGTGCCTGGAGTGTACAGGGGGGGCAGTTCTTC.

This clone was seen a few times. The chain combines TRBV15 with TRBJ1-2, with TRBD1 matching 7 bases. Germline assignment: CDR1 LNHNV and CDR2 YYDKDF (reference sequence). The CDR3 is made up of 15 amino acids. V dropped 3 bases and J dropped 6; count of bases not matched to a gene: 10. As DNA, the CDR3 is TGTGCCACCAGCAGCCGAAGGTGGGACAGCGATGGCTACACCTTC. This gives the protein CATSSRRWDSDGYTF.

In this sample, this clone turned up a few times. The chain employs TRBV4-2 and TRBJ1-1; TRBD1 agrees at 9 bases. Germline CDR1 and CDR2: LGHNA and YNFKEQ. There are 17 residues in the CDR3. V lost 0 bases, J lost 0 bases, and 5 bases stayed unmatched. The CDR3 coding sequence is TGTGCCAGCAGCCAAGAGCCTGGACAGGGGTTGAACACTGAAGCTTTCTTT. Residues: CASSQEPGQGLNTEAFF.

The chain joins TRBV15 to TRBJ2-3; D not resolved. Trimming stripped 1 base from V and 3 bases from J, with 8 bases between. The CDR3 extends over 14 amino acids. CDR1 is LNHNV, CDR2 YYDKDF, per germline (reference sequence). The CDR3, as DNA: TGTGCCACCAGCAGAGGAATAGGAACAGATACGCAGTATTTT. Its translation is CATSRGIGTDTQYF.

The chain has TRBV29-1 and TRBJ1-1; D not certain. The V end lost 1 base, the J end lost 5 bases, and 14 bases lay between the germline ends. Germline V gene lookup returns CDR1 SQVTM and CDR2 ANQGSEA. This CDR3 region has 14 residues. The DNA for the CDR3 is TGCAGCGTTGAAGCTCTTGAAGGGAGGACTGAAGCTTTCTTT. This sequence encodes CSVEALEGRTEAFF.

The rearrangement links TRBV4-3 to TRBJ1-1, with D possibly matching TRBD1 (5 bases). This CDR3 has 13 amino acids. V lost 0 bases, J lost 8 bases, and 10 bases lay in between. CDR1 is LGHNA, CDR2 YSLEER, per germline. CDR3 amino acids: CASSQETRQEAFF. CDR3 nucleotide sequence: TGCGCCAGCAGCCAAGAGACTCGACAGGAAGCTTTCTTT.

The sample holds a few counts of this clone. This chain uses TRBV30 with TRBJ1-4, with a weak D call TRBD1 (6 bases). The CDR3 extends over 15 amino acids. The V gene lost 0 bases and the J gene lost 5 bases, with 13 bases spanning the gap. CDR1 is GTSNPN, CDR2 SVGIG, per germline (reference sequence). As DNA, the CDR3 is TGTGCCTGGAGTGTTCGACCAGGGGAAAATGAAAAACTGTTTTTT. Its protein product is CAWSVRPGENEKLFF. Filled out from reference TRBV30 and TRBJ1-4, the complete variable domain reads SQTIHQWPATLVQPVGSPLSLECTVEGTSNPNLYWYRQAAGRGLQLLFYSVGIGQISSEVPQNLSASRPQDRQFILSSKKLLLSDSGFYLCAWSVRPGENEKLFFGSGTQLSVL.

This clone was seen only a few times. This chain connects TRBV27 to TRBJ1-5, with D maybe TRBD1 (5 bases). The CDR3 runs to 14 residues. V shed 5 bases and J shed 3 bases, with 11 bases lying between them. CDR1 is MNHEY and CDR2 is SMNVEV in the germline V gene (reference sequence). The CDR3 reads CASSRTHTNQPQHF. The DNA for the CDR3 is TGTGCCAGCAGTAGGACACACACCAATCAGCCCCAGCATTTT.

The chain uses TRBV30 and TRBJ2-1; no firm D call. This CDR3 has 14 residues. Trimming removed 4 bases at V and 0 bases at J, with 10 bases between. Looked up from germline, CDR1 is GTSNPN and CDR2 is SVGIG (reference sequence). Written as DNA, the CDR3 is TGTGCCTGGACTCCCCGTTTCTCCTACAATGAGCAGTTCTTC. This translates into CAWTPRFSYNEQFF.

Comments on this clone: Other nucleotide sequences from this sample produce the same CDR3. The chain combines TRBV5-1 with TRBJ2-5; tentatively, D is TRBD1 (6 bases). V dropped 4 bases and J dropped 1 base, with 8 bases sitting between them. In germline, CDR1 is SGHRS, CDR2 YFSETQ. The length of the CDR3 is 13 residues. The CDR3 DNA reads TGCGCCAGCAGCCCACAGGGCCAAGAGACCCAGTACTTC. Translated, it gives CASSPQGQETQYF.

The chain is built from TRBV2 and TRBJ2-1, with D perhaps matching TRBD2 (5 bases). Germline loops: CDR1 SNHLY, CDR2 FYNNEI. Trimming pared 4 bases from V and 9 bases from J, leaving 13 bases between. The CDR3 spans 13 residues. In DNA, the CDR3 is TGTGCCAGCAGTGTGGCTTCCGCGGGTGAGCAGTTCTTC. It yields the protein CASSVASAGEQFF.

The chain employs TRBV5-1 and TRBJ2-7, with D perhaps matching TRBD2 (6 bases). Germline V gene sequence: CDR1 SGHRS, CDR2 YFSETQ. The CDR3 is 14 amino acids. V gave up 0 bases and J gave up 5 bases, with 12 bases separating them. CDR3 in DNA: TGCGCCAGCAGCTTGGAAAGGGGAGGCCACGAGCAGTACTTC. It codes for CASSLERGGHEQYF.